The 6 T cell receptor beta chains in this list originate from one sample, sequenced in a study of OX40 agonist ivuxolimab in advanced cancers. Using immunoSEQ multiplex PCR, the repertoire was profiled, and TCRdb retains in-frame clones only, with some absent. The table shows tens of thousands of clones, with roughly 80% occurring only once. The sample in question was CD4+ or CD8+ T cells sorted from blood, obtained in a trial of the OX40 agonist ivuxolimab. These receptors all come from an adult with an advanced solid tumor such as melanoma, head and neck, liver or kidney cancer.

The rearrangement uses TRBV30 and TRBJ1-3; TRBD1 matches at 9 bases. Per germline, CDR1 GTSNPN and CDR2 SVGIG (reference sequence). The CDR3 runs 13 residues. The V segment lost 2 bases and the J segment 6 bases; nucleotides outside the gene matches: 2. CDR3 sequence: CAWSRTGENTIYF. In nucleotides, the CDR3 is TGTGCCTGGAGTCGGACAGGGGAAAACACCATATATTTT. The variable domain in full, completed from reference TRBV30 and TRBJ1-3, reads SQTIHQWPATLVQPVGSPLSLECTVEGTSNPNLYWYRQAAGRGLQLLFYSVGIGQISSEVPQNLSASRPQDRQFILSSKKLLLSDSGFYLCAWSRTGENTIYFGEGSWLTVV.

The chain uses TRBV7-8 and TRBJ1-1; D is perhaps TRBD1 (5 bases). Germline values: CDR1 SGHVS, CDR2 FQNEAQ. The CDR3 is 17 amino acids. Trimming removed 1 base from V and 5 bases from J, with 20 bases in between. The CDR3 bases are TGTGCCAGCAGCTTAGTTCAGCAGCCCAGGGTCCTGACTGAAGCTTTCTTT. Protein: CASSLVQQPRVLTEAFF.

The chain carries TRBV12-5 and TRBJ1-5, with TRBD1 matching 9 bases. This CDR3 region has 14 residues. After removal of 1 base from V and 8 bases from J, the junction contained 3 bases not matched to a gene. Germline assignment: CDR1 LGHNT and CDR2 FRNRAP. The CDR3: CASGLGDREKPQHF. The CDR3 DNA sequence: TGTGCTAGTGGTTTGGGGGACAGGGAAAAGCCCCAGCATTTT.

This clone was counted between two and nine times. CDR3 sequence reads: CASSMKGNTIYF. CDR3 bases: TGTGCCAGTAGTATGAAGGGCAACACCATATATTTT. The gene calls are TRBV19 and TRBJ1-3; D remains unclear. V was trimmed by 3 bases and J by 7 bases, leaving 7 bases between them. Germline V lookup: CDR1 LNHDA, CDR2 SQIVND (reference sequence). The CDR3 is 12 amino acids.

V gene TRBV4-2 combines with J gene TRBJ2-1; no firm D call. The ends were cut back, 4 bases at V and 0 bases at J, with 13 bases in the middle. The germline V gene encodes CDR1 LGHNA and CDR2 YNFKEQ. The CDR3 runs to 16 residues. DNA for the CDR3: TGTGCCAGCAGCCTTCAAGGCCCTCACTCCTACAATGAGCAGTTCTTC. Protein product: CASSLQGPHSYNEQFF.

This clone was detected only once. The chain joins TRBV2 to TRBJ1-1, with D possibly matching TRBD1 (5 bases). Germline-derived CDR1 and CDR2 are SNHLY and FYNNEI. The V end was cut by 7 bases, the J end by 6 bases, with 12 bases between. This CDR3 has 12 amino acids. This CDR3 is CASKGQDSEAFF. The CDR3 DNA is TGTGCCAGCAAGGGGCAGGATTCTGAAGCTTTCTTT.